This paragraph covers one T cell receptor (beta chain) sequence. TCRdb ran MiXCR on the 5' RACE reads and lists one entry per CDR3 protein. The sample contains 600,000 to 800,000 distinct CDR3 sequences, 21% of which appear only once. The CDR3 runs 13 residues. V dropped 4 bases and J dropped 3 bases, with 10 bases sitting between them. The germline V gene encodes CDR1 ENHRY and CDR2 SYGVKD. The sample comes from a study of identical twins. The same specimen was also included in a second study, on T cells expressing NK-cell markers.

Sequenced sample: PBMCs. V usage is TRBV10-3 and J usage is TRBJ2-7, with D uncertain. This receptor was taken from a woman under 30 in good health. The CDR3 DNA reads as TGTGCCATCAGTGGGACCGCCAACTACGAGCAGTACTTC. Its protein is CAISGTANYEQYF.